This entry lists 5 T cell receptor beta chains sequenced from one sample in a study of blood T cells in healthy people across ages. It was with a sample-barcoded 5' primer and a J-beta primer mix that a second PCR of roughly 7 to 12 cycles was run. MiXCR, applied by TCRdb to the 5' RACE reads, yields one record per CDR3 protein. The sample includes 650,000 to 1,000,000 distinct CDR3 sequences, 46% of them seen just once. Source material: blood. Receptors were obtained from an elderly man in good health.

This clonotype was seen many times. The rearrangement links TRBV5-1 to TRBJ1-1; possible D gene TRBD1, 6 bases. Germline lookup yields CDR1 SGHRS and CDR2 YFSETQ. This CDR3 has 13 residues. Between the trimmed V and J ends, which lost 4 bases and 1 base, there was a span of 8 bases. CDR3 nucleotides: TGCGCCAGCAGCATGGACAGGAACACTGAAGCTTTCTTT. It encodes CASSMDRNTEAFF.

CDR3 residues: CASSSGSRSPDTQYF. The CDR3 DNA reads as TGTGCCAGCAGCTCCGGGAGTCGGAGTCCGGATACGCAGTATTTT. The chain couples TRBV5-5 to TRBJ2-3; D is possibly TRBD2 (6 bases). Per germline, CDR1 SGHKS and CDR2 YYEKEE (reference sequence). V was cut by 3 bases and J by 6 bases, with 17 bases left in between. The CDR3 contains 15 residues.

This clonotype was counted a few times. The chain is built from TRBV4-1 and TRBJ1-1; D gene ambiguous. This CDR3 spans 19 amino acids. Trimming removed 2 bases at V and 0 bases at J, with 22 bases between. Germline V lookup: CDR1 MGHRA, CDR2 YSYEKL. The CDR3 coding sequence is TGCGCCAGCAGCCAATCCCTGGGAGGTGGGGAATTCATGAACACTGAAGCTTTCTTT. Its protein product is CASSQSLGGGEFMNTEAFF.

The chain uses TRBV6-5 and TRBJ1-2; possible D gene TRBD1, 5 bases. The germline CDR1 and CDR2 sequences are MNHEY and SVGAGI. Trimming removed 2 bases from V and 2 bases from J, with 6 bases in between. The CDR3 runs 13 residues. The CDR3 spells CASSYQGNYGYTF. DNA for the CDR3: TGTGCCAGCAGTTACCAGGGAAACTATGGCTACACCTTC.

V usage is TRBV4-1 and J usage is TRBJ2-5; 12 nucleotides agree with TRBD2. The germline V gene encodes CDR1 MGHRA and CDR2 YSYEKL. Germline trimming cut 1 base from V and 11 bases from J; bases unmatched to any gene: 11. The length of the CDR3 is 16 residues. The CDR3 reads CASSQGTSGRFAKQYF. DNA of the CDR3: TGCGCCAGCAGCCAAGGAACTAGCGGGAGGTTTGCGAAGCAGTACTTC.